These T cell receptor beta chains were read from a single sample in a study of blood T cell repertoires in COVID-19. Assay: immunoSEQ multiplex PCR; the TCRdb copy retains only in-frame clones and omits some. The repertoire has 84,000 or so clones, 80% to 95% of them found once; the top ten carry around 6%. Sequencing used peripheral blood. The origin of the receptors is an older woman with active COVID-19. CDR3s include the opening cysteine and the closing phenylalanine or tryptophan. A D gene is named only where the DNA matches it firmly. For some rows the clone size is stated as once, few or many, or as a class when expanded; others skip it.

J gene	D gene	V gene	clone size	CDR3 protein	CDR3 DNA
TRBJ2-1	TRBD2	TRBV7-9	.	CASSLWASGGNEQFF	TGTGCCAGCAGCTTATGGGCTAGCGGGGGAAATGAGCAGTTCTTC
TRBJ2-7	.	TRBV27	.	CASSFLAGSGYEQYF	TGTGCCAGCAGTTTCTTGGCGGGGTCCGGCTACGAGCAGTACTTC
TRBJ2-5	.	TRBV29-1	.	CSVEHREETQYF	TGCAGCGTTGAACACAGAGAAGAGACCCAGTACTTC
TRBJ2-1	TRBD2	TRBV10-3	.	CAIRPGLADNEQFF	TGTGCCATCAGACCGGGACTAGCGGACAATGAGCAGTTCTTC
TRBJ2-6	TRBD1	TRBV7-6	.	CASSFSGTESSGANVLTF	TGTGCCAGCAGCTTTTCCGGGACAGAGAGCTCTGGGGCCAACGTCCTGACTTTC
TRBJ2-1	TRBD2	TRBV7-9	.	CASSLTWRGDNEQFF	TGTGCCAGCAGCTTAACCTGGCGGGGGGACAATGAGCAGTTCTTC
TRBJ1-1	TRBD1	TRBV28	.	CASRPPDRGNTEAFF	TGTGCCAGCAGGCCCCCAGACAGGGGTAACACTGAAGCTTTCTTT
TRBJ1-5	.	TRBV6-2/TRBV6-3	.	CASSYPPGGLSNQPQHF	TGTGCCAGCAGTTACCCCCCCGGGGGGCTAAGCAATCAGCCCCAGCATTTT
TRBJ2-7	.	TRBV28	.	CASSTTGRLLYEQYF	TGTGCCAGCAGTACAACAGGCCGCTTACTCTACGAGCAGTACTTC
TRBJ2-3	.	TRBV30	.	CAWSGHRGGRGSDTQYF	TGTGCCTGGAGTGGTCACAGAGGTGGGAGAGGATCAGATACGCAGTATTTT
TRBJ2-1	TRBD1	TRBV29-1	.	CSVALTGLYNEQFF	TGCAGCGTTGCTCTGACAGGGCTCTACAATGAGCAGTTCTTC
TRBJ1-5	.	TRBV3-1/TRBV3-2	.	CASSQDVSNQPQHF	TGTGCCAGCAGCCAAGACGTTAGCAATCAGCCCCAGCATTTT
TRBJ2-7	.	TRBV7-8	.	CASSLRSDEQYF	TGTGCCAGCAGCTTAAGAAGCGATGAGCAGTACTTC
TRBJ1-1	.	TRBV28	.	CASSSSLWAMNTEAFF	TGTGCCAGCAGTTCATCCCTTTGGGCGATGAACACTGAAGCTTTCTTT
TRBJ1-5	.	TRBV28	.	CASTTGQSNQPQHF	TGTGCCAGCACCACAGGACAGAGCAATCAGCCCCAGCATTTT
TRBJ1-5	TRBD1	TRBV19	.	CASSPYRGKGPQHF	TGTGCCAGTAGTCCCTACAGGGGGAAGGGGCCCCAGCATTTT
TRBJ1-2	TRBD1	TRBV3-1/TRBV3-2	few	CASSPGTGRTF	TGTGCCAGCAGCCCAGGGACAGGGCGTACCTTC
TRBJ1-1	TRBD1	TRBV10-1	few	CASSSDRETEAFF	TGCGCCAGCAGTTCGGACAGGGAAACTGAAGCTTTCTTT
TRBJ1-1	.	TRBV7-2	.	CASSPQQGWATEAFF	TGTGCCAGCAGCCCCCAACAGGGATGGGCGACTGAAGCTTTCTTT
TRBJ1-6	TRBD1	TRBV12-3/TRBV12-4	.	CASRSTGSPLHF	TGTGCCAGCAGATCGACAGGGAGTCCCCTCCACTTT
TRBJ1-1	TRBD1	TRBV18	.	CASSPLEQGDTEAFF	TGTGCCAGCTCACCCCTTGAACAGGGGGACACTGAAGCTTTCTTT
TRBJ1-4	.	TRBV3-1/TRBV3-2	.	CASSQDRVTGDEKLFF	TGTGCCAGCAGCCAAGATCGGGTGACAGGTGATGAAAAACTGTTTTTT
TRBJ2-3	TRBD2	TRBV24-1	.	CATSEPTSGGPDTQYF	TGTGCCACCAGTGAGCCGACTAGCGGGGGGCCTGATACGCAGTATTTT
TRBJ2-1	.	TRBV10-2	.	CASSEGGSRYNEQFF	TGCGCCAGCAGTGAGGGTGGGAGTAGGTACAATGAGCAGTTCTTC
TRBJ1-1	.	TRBV6-5	.	CASSGSTEAFF	TGTGCCAGCTCTGGGAGCACTGAAGCTTTCTTT
TRBJ1-2	TRBD1	TRBV30	.	CAWSGTGTGVGYTF	TGTGCCTGGAGTGGAACCGGGACAGGGGTCGGCTACACCTTC
TRBJ2-5	TRBD2	TRBV28	.	CASSDSVGLGGLYQETQYF	TGTGCCAGCAGTGACTCCGTGGGACTAGGAGGGTTGTACCAAGAGACCCAGTACTTC
TRBJ1-2	TRBD1	TRBV11-2	once	CASSPTGVGVSYGYTF	TGTGCCAGCAGCCCCACAGGGGTTGGGGTTAGCTATGGCTACACCTTC
TRBJ2-7	.	TRBV5-1	.	CASSAMGGSYEQYF	TGCGCCAGCAGCGCGATGGGAGGTTCCTACGAGCAGTACTTC
TRBJ2-2	.	TRBV11-2	.	CASSLQGGNTGELFF	TGTGCCAGCAGCTTACAGGGGGGGAACACCGGGGAGCTGTTTTTT
TRBJ1-5	.	TRBV6-5	.	CASSSEGFGNQPQHF	TGTGCCAGCAGTTCCGAGGGTTTTGGCAATCAGCCCCAGCATTTT
TRBJ1-1	TRBD1	TRBV6-5	.	CASSLGQVGGTEAFF	TGTGCCAGCAGTTTAGGACAGGTTGGAGGCACTGAAGCTTTCTTT
TRBJ1-1	TRBD1	TRBV7-9	.	CASRLQGAKTEAFF	TGTGCCAGCAGATTACAGGGGGCCAAAACTGAAGCTTTCTTT
TRBJ2-3	TRBD2	TRBV30	.	CARAGGAVDTQYF	TGTGCCAGAGCCGGGGGGGCTGTGGATACGCAGTATTTT
TRBJ2-7	TRBD2	TRBV29-1	.	CSALLVAGAYEQYF	TGCAGCGCCCTGTTGGTAGCGGGAGCCTACGAGCAGTACTTC
TRBJ2-3	.	TRBV27	.	CASSLWAGGGTDTQYF	TGTGCCAGCAGTTTATGGGCGGGTGGGGGCACAGATACGCAGTATTTT
TRBJ2-7	.	TRBV5-5	.	CASSHSGEQYF	TGTGCCAGCAGCCATAGTGGCGAGCAGTACTTC
TRBJ2-1	TRBD2	TRBV24-1	.	CATSDTGTTNEQFF	TGTGCCACCAGTGACACCGGGACTACGAATGAGCAGTTCTTC
TRBJ2-3	TRBD2	TRBV18	once	CASSPQGLAMDTQYF	TGTGCCAGCTCACCGCAGGGACTAGCGATGGATACGCAGTATTTT
TRBJ2-2	.	TRBV28	.	CASSFRPANTGELFF	TGTGCCAGCAGTTTCAGGCCAGCGAACACCGGGGAGCTGTTTTTT
TRBJ1-6	TRBD1	TRBV18	.	CASSQQGASSPLHF	TGTGCCAGCTCACAACAGGGGGCTTCTTCACCCCTCCACTTT
TRBJ2-1	TRBD1	TRBV11-3	.	CASSRTGVRGEQFF	TGTGCCAGCAGCCGGACAGGGGTAAGGGGTGAGCAGTTCTTC
TRBJ2-7	.	TRBV5-1	.	CASSLRSSYEQYF	TGCGCCAGCAGCTTACGGAGCTCCTACGAGCAGTACTTC
TRBJ1-5	.	TRBV19	.	CASSIWAVSNQPQHF	TGTGCCAGTAGTATCTGGGCAGTTAGCAATCAGCCCCAGCATTTT
TRBJ2-7	TRBD2	TRBV28	.	CASMGRGGPNEQYF	TGTGCCAGCATGGGGCGGGGGGGCCCAAACGAGCAGTACTTC
TRBJ2-1	.	TRBV4-3	.	CASSLIGGAGYNEQFF	TGCGCCAGCAGCCTCATAGGGGGGGCGGGGTACAATGAGCAGTTCTTC
TRBJ2-7	.	TRBV5-1	.	CASSPAGLEQYF	TGCGCCAGCAGCCCGGCGGGGCTCGAGCAGTACTTC
TRBJ1-1	.	TRBV10-3	.	CAISDGTDGNTEAFF	TGTGCCATCAGTGATGGTACAGACGGGAACACTGAAGCTTTCTTT
TRBJ2-7	.	TRBV2	.	CASSLEAGWDF	TGTGCCAGCAGTCTTGAGGCAGGGTGGGACTTC
TRBJ1-5	.	TRBV25-1	once	CASSENRVDDQPQHF	TGTGCCAGCAGTGAGAACAGGGTGGACGATCAGCCCCAGCATTTT
TRBJ2-7	TRBD1	TRBV24-1	.	CATSDMGQGYEQYF	TGTGCCACCAGTGATATGGGACAGGGCTACGAGCAGTACTTC
TRBJ1-6	TRBD1	TRBV2	once	CASSEGQGANSPLHF	TGTGCCAGCAGTGAGGGGCAGGGGGCTAATTCACCCCTCCACTTT
TRBJ1-5	.	TRBV15	.	CATSNSRVWSNQPQHF	TGTGCCACCAGCAATTCCAGGGTTTGGAGCAATCAGCCCCAGCATTTT